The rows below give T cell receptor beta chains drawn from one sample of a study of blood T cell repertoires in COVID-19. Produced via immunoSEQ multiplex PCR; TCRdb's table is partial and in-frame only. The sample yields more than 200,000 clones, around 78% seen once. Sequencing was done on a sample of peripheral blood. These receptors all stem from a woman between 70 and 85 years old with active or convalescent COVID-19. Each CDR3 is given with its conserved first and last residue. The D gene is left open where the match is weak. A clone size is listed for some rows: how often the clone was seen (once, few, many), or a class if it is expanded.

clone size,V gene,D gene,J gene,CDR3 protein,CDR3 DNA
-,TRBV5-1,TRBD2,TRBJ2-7,CASSTGLAWGEQYF,TGCGCCAGCAGCACCGGACTAGCGTGGGGCGAGCAGTACTTC
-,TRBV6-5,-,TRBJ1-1,CASSYSAGGGHTEAFF,TGTGCCAGCAGTTACTCGGCCGGTGGTGGGCACACTGAAGCTTTCTTT
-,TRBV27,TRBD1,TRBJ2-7,CASSLSAGTGFDEQYF,TGTGCCAGCAGTTTATCCGCCGGGACAGGGTTCGACGAGCAGTACTTC
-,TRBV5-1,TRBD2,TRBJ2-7,CASSLGLAGPSVVEQYF,TGCGCCAGCAGCTTGGGACTAGCGGGACCGTCAGTAGTTGAGCAGTACTTC
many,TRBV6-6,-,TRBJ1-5,CASSGRQINQPQHF,TGTGCCAGCAGTGGACGACAGATTAATCAGCCCCAGCATTTT
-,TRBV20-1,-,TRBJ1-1,CSAGTVVAFF,TGCAGCGCCGGCACAGTGGTAGCTTTCTTT
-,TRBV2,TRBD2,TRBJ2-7,CASIKWGREGEQYF,TGTGCCAGCATTAAATGGGGCAGGGAGGGCGAGCAGTACTTC
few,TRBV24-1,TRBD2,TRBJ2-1,CATSDLQGREGAQFF,TGTGCCACCAGTGATTTGCAAGGGCGGGAGGGCGCGCAGTTCTTC
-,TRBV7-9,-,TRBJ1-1,CASSKGDREAFF,TGTGCCAGCAGCAAGGGAGACAGGGAAGCTTTCTTT
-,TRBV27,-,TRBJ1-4,CASSLRPGWSEKLFF,TGTGCCAGCAGTTTACGGCCTGGGTGGAGTGAAAAACTGTTTTTT
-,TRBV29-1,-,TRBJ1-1,CSVETQGWGTEAFF,TGCAGCGTTGAAACCCAGGGCTGGGGCACTGAAGCTTTCTTT
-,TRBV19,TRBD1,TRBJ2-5,CASSPGQGVLGQETQYF,TGTGCCAGTAGTCCCGGACAGGGGGTTTTGGGCCAAGAGACCCAGTACTTC
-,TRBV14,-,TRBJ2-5,CASSRLGETQYF,TGTGCCAGCAGCAGACTAGGAGAGACCCAGTACTTC
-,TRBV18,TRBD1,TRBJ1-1,CASSPQGAGVTEAFF,TGTGCCAGCTCACCACAGGGGGCCGGGGTCACTGAAGCTTTCTTT
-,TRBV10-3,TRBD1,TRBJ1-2,CAISGDRGANYGYTF,TGTGCCATCAGCGGGGACAGGGGAGCTAACTATGGCTACACCTTC
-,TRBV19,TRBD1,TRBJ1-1,CASRNKQGLGTEAFF,TGTGCCAGTAGGAACAAACAGGGGTTGGGAACTGAAGCTTTCTTT
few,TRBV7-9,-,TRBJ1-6,CASSFSGSRNSPLHF,TGTGCCAGCAGCTTCTCCGGGTCGCGAAATTCACCCCTCCACTTT
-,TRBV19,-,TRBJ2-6,CASTPHSGANVLTF,TGTGCCAGTACCCCCCATTCTGGGGCCAACGTCCTGACTTTC
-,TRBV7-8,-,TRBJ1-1,CASAGQGGGNAEAFF,TGTGCCAGCGCCGGGCAGGGAGGGGGGAACGCTGAAGCTTTCTTT
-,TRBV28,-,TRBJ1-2,CASSLSGYGYTF,TGTGCCAGCAGTTTATCCGGGTATGGCTACACCTTC
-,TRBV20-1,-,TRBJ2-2,CSARVERELFF,TGCAGTGCTAGAGTTGAGCGGGAGCTGTTTTTT
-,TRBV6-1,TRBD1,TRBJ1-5,CASSEGQTSNQPQHF,TGTGCCAGCAGTGAGGGACAGACGAGCAATCAGCCCCAGCATTTT
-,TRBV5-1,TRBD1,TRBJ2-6,CASSLQGAPGANVLTF,TGCGCCAGCAGCCTTCAGGGGGCGCCTGGGGCCAACGTCCTGACTTTC
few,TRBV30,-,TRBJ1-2,CARDRDTYGYTF,TGTGCCAGAGACCGGGACACCTATGGCTACACCTTC
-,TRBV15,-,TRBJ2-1,CATSRDLDDEQFF,TGTGCCACCAGCAGAGATTTAGATGATGAGCAGTTCTTC
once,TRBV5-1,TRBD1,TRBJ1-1,CASSPGTGDANTEAFF,TGCGCCAGCAGCCCCGGGACAGGGGATGCGAACACTGAAGCTTTCTTT
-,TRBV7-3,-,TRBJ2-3,CASSPGVSFNTDTQYF,TGTGCCAGCAGCCCCGGGGTTTCCTTTAACACAGATACGCAGTATTTT
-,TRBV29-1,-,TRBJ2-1,CSVQGWTSSSYNEQFF,TGCAGCGTTCAGGGGTGGACTTCAAGCTCCTACAATGAGCAGTTCTTC
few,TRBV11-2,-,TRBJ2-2,CASSFSQVAGELFF,TGTGCCAGCAGCTTCTCACAAGTCGCCGGGGAGCTGTTTTTT
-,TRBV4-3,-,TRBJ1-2,CASSQDGTPNYGYTF,TGCGCCAGCAGCCAGGACGGGACACCGAACTATGGCTACACCTTC
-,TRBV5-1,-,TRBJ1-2,CASSSLQGNYNGYTF,TGCGCCAGCAGCTCCCTACAGGGAAATTATAATGGCTACACCTTC
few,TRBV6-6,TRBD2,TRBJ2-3,CASVGGSSDTQYF,TGTGCCAGCGTTGGCGGGAGCTCAGATACGCAGTATTTT
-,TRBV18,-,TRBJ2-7,CASSPAGYEQYF,TGTGCCAGCTCACCAGCGGGCTACGAGCAGTACTTC
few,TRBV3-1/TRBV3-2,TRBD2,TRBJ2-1,CASSQPGLAGREQFF,TGTGCCAGCAGCCAACCGGGACTAGCGGGTCGCGAGCAGTTCTTC
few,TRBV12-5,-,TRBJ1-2,CASGRGGPDRYGYTF,TGTGCTAGTGGTCGTGGGGGCCCCGACCGCTATGGCTACACCTTC
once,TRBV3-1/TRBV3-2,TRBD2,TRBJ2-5,CASSRKGLAKETQYF,TGTGCCAGCAGCCGAAAGGGACTAGCAAAGGAGACCCAGTACTTC
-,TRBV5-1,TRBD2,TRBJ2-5,CASSSGLAGGPAQETQYF,TGCGCCAGCAGCTCCGGACTAGCGGGGGGCCCTGCTCAAGAGACCCAGTACTTC
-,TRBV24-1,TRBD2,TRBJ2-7,CATSVAGGDDEQYF,TGTGCCACCAGTGTAGCGGGTGGGGATGACGAGCAGTACTTC
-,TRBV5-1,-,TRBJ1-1,CASSLDRAVFNTEAFF,TGCGCCAGCAGCTTGGACAGGGCGGTATTTAACACTGAAGCTTTCTTT
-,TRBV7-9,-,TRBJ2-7,CASTEIGRSSYEQYF,TGTGCCAGCACAGAGATTGGGCGCAGCTCCTACGAGCAGTACTTC
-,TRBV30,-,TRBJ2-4,CAWSRDVKNIQYF,TGTGCCTGGAGCAGGGATGTCAAAAACATTCAGTACTTC
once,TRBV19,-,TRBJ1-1,CASRPLVRVNTEAFF,TGTGCCAGTAGACCTCTTGTCAGGGTGAACACTGAAGCTTTCTTT
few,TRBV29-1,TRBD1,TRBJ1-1,CSAPGQGGRTEAFF,TGCAGCGCACCGGGACAGGGTGGACGGACTGAAGCTTTCTTT
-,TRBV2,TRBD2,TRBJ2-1,CASTRLAGEQFF,TGTGCCAGCACCCGACTAGCGGGGGAGCAGTTCTTC
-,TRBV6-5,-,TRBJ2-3,CASSFQSLDTQYF,TGTGCCAGCAGTTTTCAGTCGCTAGATACGCAGTATTTT
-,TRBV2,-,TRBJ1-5,CASSVQQDSNQPQHF,TGTGCCAGCAGTGTCCAACAGGATAGCAATCAGCCCCAGCATTTT
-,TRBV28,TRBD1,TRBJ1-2,CASSPTGSYGYTF,TGTGCCAGCAGTCCGACAGGGAGCTATGGCTACACCTTC
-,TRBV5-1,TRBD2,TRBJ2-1,CASSPPGLAGVDEQFF,TGCGCCAGCAGCCCTCCGGGACTAGCGGGAGTGGATGAGCAGTTCTTC